A single sample is the source of the 23 T cell receptor beta chains below, sequenced in a study of T cell repertoires in cytomegalovirus infection. Each CDR3 protein gets one entry after TCRdb re-called the reads with MiXCR. The sample contains under 600,000 distinct CDR3 sequences, approximately 15% of which appear only once. The sequencing input was CD8+ T cells from PBMCs. The receptors stem from a human donor in good health (CMV status not recorded). Some clones in this sample may be carry-over from other donors' samples.

This chain connects TRBV29-1 to TRBJ2-1, with D perhaps TRBD2 (7 bases). CDR3 length: 17 amino acids. V was pared by 4 bases and J by 0 bases, with 19 bases between. Germline V gene sequence: CDR1 SQVTM, CDR2 ANQGSEA. Here the CDR3 DNA reads TGCAGCGTTGGGGGGCTAGCGGAGTTGAACTCCTACAATGAGCAGTTCTTC. Protein product: CSVGGLAELNSYNEQFF.

This clonotype was recorded a few times. This sequence joins TRBV19 and TRBJ2-1; TRBD2 matches at 11 bases. The CDR3 loop spans 14 amino acids. In germline, CDR1 is LNHDA, CDR2 SQIVND (reference sequence). The ends lost 7 bases at V and 4 bases at J; junction bases unmatched: 3. CDR3 bases: TGTGCCAGTAAGACTAGCGGGGCGTACAATGAGCAGTTCTTC. As protein: CASKTSGAYNEQFF.

The rearrangement links TRBV6-1 to TRBJ1-5; D might be TRBD1 (5 bases). CDR1 and CDR2 (germline): MNHNS, SASEGT. The CDR3 extends over 16 amino acids. The V end was cut by 2 bases, the J end by 1 base, with 12 bases between. The CDR3 DNA follows: TGTGCCAGCAGTGAAAGAGATGGGGGGAGCAATCAGCCCCAGCATTTT. As protein: CASSERDGGSNQPQHF.

This clonotype was counted at least ten times. The genes are TRBV12-5 and TRBJ1-1; no clear D. CDR3 size: 14 residues. V dropped 3 bases and J dropped 7 bases, with 15 bases sitting between them. Germline-derived CDR1 and CDR2 are LGHNT and FRNRAP. This CDR3 is CASGFSKGGDEAFF. The CDR3 DNA reads TGTGCTAGTGGTTTTTCGAAGGGCGGGGATGAAGCTTTCTTT.

In this sample, this clonotype turned up a few times. This chain connects TRBV19 to TRBJ1-1; D unclear. The length of the CDR3 is 13 residues. Trimming removed 3 bases at V and 5 bases at J, with 10 bases between. Per germline, CDR1 LNHDA and CDR2 SQIVND (reference sequence). The CDR3 loop is CASSIFTGTEAFF. Written as DNA, the CDR3 is TGTGCCAGTAGTATCTTCACGGGGACTGAAGCTTTCTTT.

V and J are TRBV19 and TRBJ1-5; 9 bases map to TRBD1. V shed 3 bases, J shed 4 bases, and the junction held 13 bases outside the gene matches. Germline V CDR1 and CDR2: LNHDA, SQIVND (reference sequence). The CDR3 runs to 18 residues. The CDR3 protein is CASSISGTGIDRNQPQHF. The DNA for the CDR3 is TGTGCCAGTAGTATCAGCGGGACAGGGATAGATAGAAATCAGCCCCAGCATTTT.

This clonotype has just a few counts. The V gene is TRBV7-8, the J gene TRBJ2-7; TRBD2 aligns across 13 bases. Germline CDR1 and CDR2: SGHVS and FQNEAQ. J was trimmed by 6 bases and V by 7 bases; bases with no gene match: 6. CDR3 length: 14 amino acids. The CDR3 DNA is TGTGCCAGCACGACTAGCGGGAGGTTGGTCGAGCAGTACTTC. This sequence encodes CASTTSGRLVEQYF.

In this sample, this clonotype turned up many times. The CDR3 DNA sequence: TGTGCCAGCAGCTTGGGGGGCGGACAGGGAGGTCAGCCCCAGCATTTT. This sequence encodes CASSLGGGQGGQPQHF. The chain carries TRBV5-5 and TRBJ1-5; 8 bases match TRBD1. Trimming cost V 0 bases and J 6 bases; bases outside gene matches: 8. This CDR3 is 16 amino acids long. Per the germline V gene, CDR1 is SGHKS and CDR2 is YYEKEE (reference sequence).

This clonotype was found a few times. The rearrangement joins TRBV9 to TRBJ2-7, with unresolved D. The V gene lost 0 bases and the J gene lost 5 bases, with 9 bases spanning the gap. Germline V gene data show CDR1 as SGDLS and CDR2 as YYNGEE. The CDR3 is 13 amino acids. CDR3 bases: TGTGCCAGCAGCGTAGCCGGAAACCACGAGCAGTACTTC. As protein: CASSVAGNHEQYF.

This clonotype was counted at least ten times. CDR3 in DNA: TGTGCCAGCAGCTTAGCATGGGTCAGCATGAACACTGAAGCTTTCTTT. It yields the protein CASSLAWVSMNTEAFF. The chain combines TRBV7-8 with TRBJ1-1; D gene ambiguous. The germline V gene has CDR1 SGHVS and CDR2 FQNEAQ. This CDR3 comprises 16 residues. V was trimmed by 0 bases and J by 0 bases, leaving 11 bases between them.

The table lists this clonotype with many counts. V and J are TRBV7-6 and TRBJ2-7; D gene unclear. V was clipped by 1 base and J by 5 bases, with 12 bases between them. The CDR3 length is 14 residues. CDR1 is SGHVS, CDR2 FNYEAQ, per germline. The CDR3 DNA reads TGTGCCAGCAGCTTAGGTAGTGGGGTAGACGAGCAGTACTTC. Translated, it gives CASSLGSGVDEQYF. Full variable domain (rest looked up from reference TRBV7-6 and TRBJ2-7): GAGVSQSPRYKVTKRGQDVALRCDPISGHVSLYWYRQALGQGPEFLTYFNYEAQQDKSGLPNDRFSAERPEGSISTLTIQRTEQRDSAMYRCASSLGSGVDEQYFGPGTRLTVT.

J is TRBJ2-2 and V is TRBV4-2; 7 bases fit TRBD1. This CDR3 region has 17 residues. The V and J ends lost 4 bases and 2 bases, in that order; junction bases with no gene match: 10. The germline V gene encodes CDR1 LGHNA and CDR2 YNFKEQ. CDR3 DNA sequence: TGTGCCAGCAGCCTCCTCCCGGGACAGATAAACACCGGGGAGCTGTTTTTT. Translated: CASSLLPGQINTGELFF.

This clonotype was seen a few times. The chain employs TRBV29-1 and TRBJ2-3; 8 nucleotides agree with TRBD2. This CDR3 is 14 amino acids long. V dropped 2 bases and J dropped 4; count of bases not matched to a gene: 5. Germline V CDR1 and CDR2: SQVTM, ANQGSEA. The CDR3 sequence is CSVERTGGSDTQYF. CDR3 bases: TGCAGCGTTGAAAGGACGGGAGGGTCAGATACGCAGTATTTT.

This clonotype was recorded a few times. V usage is TRBV7-7 and J usage is TRBJ2-5; the D call may be TRBD1 or TRBD2 (5 bases each). Germline lookup yields CDR1 SSHAT and CDR2 FNYEAQ (reference sequence). CDR3 length equals 17 residues. V was clipped by 3 bases and J by 2 bases, with 19 bases between them. The DNA for the CDR3 is TGTGCCAGCAGCTTTGGGGTCGGGACCGCCGGGCAAGAGACCCAGTACTTC. Translation gives CASSFGVGTAGQETQYF. The whole variable domain, filled in from reference TRBV7-7 and TRBJ2-5, reads GAGVSQSPRYKVTKRGQDVTLRCDPISSHATLYWYQQALGQGPEFLTYFNYEAQPDKSGLPSDRFSAERPEGSISTLTIQRTEQRDSAMYRCASSFGVGTAGQETQYFGPGTRLLVL.

This clonotype has a count of ten or more. The rearrangement joins TRBV10-2 to TRBJ2-7, with D hard to call. V was trimmed by 4 bases and J by 3 bases, leaving 10 bases between them. Germline V gene data show CDR1 as WSHSY and CDR2 as SAAADI. This CDR3 region has 13 residues. CDR3 DNA sequence: TGCGCCAGCAGTGCACGTGATGGCTACGAGCAGTACTTC. It is translated as CASSARDGYEQYF.

This clonotype showed up many times. V gene TRBV6-1 combines with J gene TRBJ2-7; 8 bases are a match to TRBD1. V trimming: 6 bases; J trimming: 5 bases; junction bases outside the gene matches: 6. The CDR3 runs to 13 residues. Germline loops: CDR1 MNHNS, CDR2 SASEGT. The chain's CDR3 is CASSVTGAHEQYF. The CDR3 nucleotides read TGTGCCAGCAGCGTGACAGGGGCGCACGAGCAGTACTTC.

This clonotype was counted only a few times. CDR3 region: CASTQFRGVVHKVETQYF. CDR3 coding DNA: TGTGCCAGCACTCAATTTCGGGGGGTGGTCCACAAAGTGGAGACCCAGTACTTC. This sequence joins TRBV25-1 and TRBJ2-5; 7 nucleotides line up with TRBD2. V was pared by 7 bases and J by 5 bases, with 22 bases of the junction left unmatched. Germline V gene data show CDR1 as MGHDK and CDR2 as SYGVNS. This CDR3 is built from 18 residues.

The chain has TRBV20-1 and TRBJ2-7; D perhaps matches TRBD2 (7 bases). The CDR3 consists of 12 residues. Trimming left V 6 bases short and J 3 bases short, with 12 bases between. CDR1 is DFQATT and CDR2 is SNEGSKA in the germline V gene (reference sequence). CDR3 in DNA: TGCAGTGCCCCTAGGGGGGGCTACGAGCAGTACTTC. Encoded protein: CSAPRGGYEQYF.

This clonotype was counted only a few times. V is TRBV14 and J is TRBJ2-7; the match to TRBD1 covers 7 bases. Germline trimming cut 0 bases from V and 5 bases from J; bases unmatched to any gene: 7. The CDR3 is 15 residues long. The germline CDR1 and CDR2 sequences are SGHDN and FVKESK. The CDR3 loop is CASSQDRTGPNEQYF. CDR3 DNA sequence: TGTGCCAGCAGCCAAGATAGGACAGGCCCCAACGAGCAGTACTTC. The variable domain in full, with the rest retrieved from reference TRBV14 and TRBJ2-7, is EAGVTQFPSHSVIEKGQTVTLRCDPISGHDNLYWYRRVMGKEIKFLLHFVKESKQDESGMPNNRFLAERTGGTYSTLKVQPAELEDSGVYFCASSQDRTGPNEQYFGPGTRLTVT.

This clonotype appeared a single time. Since the CDR3 does not end with the conserved phenylalanine or tryptophan, this likely comes from a read error. This rearrangement joins TRBV2 to TRBJ2-1, with D perhaps TRBD1 (5 bases). CDR1 is SNHLY, CDR2 FYNNEI, per germline. The CDR3 is made up of 15 amino acids. The CDR3 DNA is TGTGCCAGCAGTGAATCGGCAGGGCCCTACAAAGAGCAGTTCTTA. Protein sequence: CASSESAGPYKEQFL.

The chain couples TRBV20-1 to TRBJ2-7; 8 nucleotides match TRBD2. Germline V lookup: CDR1 DFQATT, CDR2 SNEGSKA (reference sequence). V trimming: 1 base; J trimming: 2 bases; junction bases outside the gene matches: 10. This CDR3 is built from 16 residues. This chain's CDR3 is CSARAATSERPYEQYF. CDR3 DNA: TGCAGTGCTAGAGCCGCGACTAGCGAGCGCCCCTACGAGCAGTACTTC.

The chain joins TRBV20-1 to TRBJ2-2, with TRBD2 matching over 7 bases. Unmatched junction bases numbered 13, after V lost 3 bases and J lost 6 bases. The CDR3 runs 16 residues. Germline V gene sequence: CDR1 DFQATT, CDR2 SNEGSKA (reference sequence). The CDR3 region has the DNA TGCAGTGCTAGGCCCACTGGGGAGGGAGGGGCCGGGGAGCTGTTTTTT. It translates to CSARPTGEGGAGELFF.

This clonotype was seen a handful of times. The rearrangement uses TRBV20-1 and TRBJ2-3; 9 bases map to TRBD1. Germline CDR1 DFQATT, CDR2 SNEGSKA (reference sequence). V trimming: 3 bases; J trimming: 6 bases; junction bases outside the gene matches: 13. This CDR3 contains 16 residues. The CDR3 loop reads CSARAFIQGARDTQYF. In nucleotides, the CDR3 is TGCAGTGCTAGGGCCTTTATACAGGGGGCGCGGGATACGCAGTATTTT.